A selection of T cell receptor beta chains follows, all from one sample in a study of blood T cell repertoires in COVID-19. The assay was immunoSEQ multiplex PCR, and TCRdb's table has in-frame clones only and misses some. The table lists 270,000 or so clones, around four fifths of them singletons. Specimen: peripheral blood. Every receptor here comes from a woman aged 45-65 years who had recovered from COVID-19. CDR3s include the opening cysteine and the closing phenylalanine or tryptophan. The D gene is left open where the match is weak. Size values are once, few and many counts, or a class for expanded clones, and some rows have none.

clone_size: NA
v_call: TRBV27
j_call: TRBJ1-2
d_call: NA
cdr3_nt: TGTGCCAGCAGTCCCGGACAGTTCACAGGAGGTAACTATGGCTACACCTTC
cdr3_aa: CASSPGQFTGGNYGYTF

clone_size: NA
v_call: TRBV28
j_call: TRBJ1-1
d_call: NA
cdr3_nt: TGTGCCAGCAGCTCCCGGGGGATGGGGAACACTGAAGCTTTCTTT
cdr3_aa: CASSSRGMGNTEAFF

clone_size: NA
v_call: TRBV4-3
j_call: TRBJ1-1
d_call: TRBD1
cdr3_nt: TGCGCCAGCAGCGGGGACAGTCGGGCTGAAGCTTTCTTT
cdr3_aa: CASSGDSRAEAFF

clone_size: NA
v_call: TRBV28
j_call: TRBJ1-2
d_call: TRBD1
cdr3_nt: TGTGCCAGCAGTTTATTCCGACAGGGTTTGTATGGCTACACCTTC
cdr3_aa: CASSLFRQGLYGYTF

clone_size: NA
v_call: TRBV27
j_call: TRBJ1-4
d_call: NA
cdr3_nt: TGTGCCAGCAGGGAACCCGCGGGGCGATGGTTTTTT
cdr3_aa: CASREPAGRWFF

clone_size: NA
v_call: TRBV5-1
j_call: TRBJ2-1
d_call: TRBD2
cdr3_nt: TGCGCCAGCAGCTCCGGCGGGAGCACCTACAATGAGCAGTTCTTC
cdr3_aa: CASSSGGSTYNEQFF

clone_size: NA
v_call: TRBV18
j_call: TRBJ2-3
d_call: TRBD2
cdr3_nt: TGTGCCAGCTCACCATTGGCGGGAGTGGCAGATACGCAGTATTTT
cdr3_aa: CASSPLAGVADTQYF

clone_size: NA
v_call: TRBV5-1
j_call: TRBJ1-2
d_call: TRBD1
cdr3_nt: TGCGCCAGCAGCCATGACAGGGACCCTAGTGGCTACACCTTC
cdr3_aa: CASSHDRDPSGYTF

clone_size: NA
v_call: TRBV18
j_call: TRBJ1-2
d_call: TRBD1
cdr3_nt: TGTGCCAGCTCACCACCGGGACAGTCATATGGCTACACCTTC
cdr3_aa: CASSPPGQSYGYTF

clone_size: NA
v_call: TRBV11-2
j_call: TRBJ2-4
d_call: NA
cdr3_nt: TGTGCCAGCAGCTTAGAACCGGGACTGAAAAACATTCAGTACTTC
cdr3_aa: CASSLEPGLKNIQYF

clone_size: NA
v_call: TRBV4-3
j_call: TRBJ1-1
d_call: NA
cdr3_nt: TGCGCCAGCAGCCAAGTCGGAGCGGGCAGAGGGACTGAAGCTTTCTTT
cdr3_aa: CASSQVGAGRGTEAFF

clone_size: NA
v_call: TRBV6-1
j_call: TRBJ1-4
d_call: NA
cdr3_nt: TGTGCCAGCAGTGATCAACCCCCAGGGTCGAGTGAAAAACTGTTTTTT
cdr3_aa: CASSDQPPGSSEKLFF

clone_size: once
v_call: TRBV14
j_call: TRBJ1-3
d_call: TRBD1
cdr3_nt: TGTGCCAGCAGCCTGACGGGACAGGGGGTCGGGGACACCATATATTTT
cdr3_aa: CASSLTGQGVGDTIYF

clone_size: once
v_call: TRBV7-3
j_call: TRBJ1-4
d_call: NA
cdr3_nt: TGTGCCAGCAGCTTTTACAGGGCCACTAATGAAAAACTGTTTTTT
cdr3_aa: CASSFYRATNEKLFF

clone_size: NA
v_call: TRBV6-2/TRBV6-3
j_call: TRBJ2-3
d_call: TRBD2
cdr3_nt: TGTGCCAGCAGTCTACTAGCGGGAGCACGCGATACGCAGTATTTT
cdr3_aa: CASSLLAGARDTQYF

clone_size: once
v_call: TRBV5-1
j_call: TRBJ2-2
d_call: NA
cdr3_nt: TGCGCCAGCAGCATTACAGGGACGGACACCGGGGAGCTGTTTTTT
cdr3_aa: CASSITGTDTGELFF

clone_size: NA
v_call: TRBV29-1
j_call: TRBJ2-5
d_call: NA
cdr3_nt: TGCAGCGCGTCAGGGAACCAGGAGACCCAGTACTTC
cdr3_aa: CSASGNQETQYF

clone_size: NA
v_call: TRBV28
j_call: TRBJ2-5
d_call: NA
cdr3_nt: TGTGCCAGCAGCATCAGAACGCAAGAGACCCAGTACTTC
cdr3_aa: CASSIRTQETQYF

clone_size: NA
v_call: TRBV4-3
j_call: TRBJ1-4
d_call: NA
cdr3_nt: TGCGCCAGCAGCCCACAGGATAGAGGCGAAAAACTGTTTTTT
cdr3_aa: CASSPQDRGEKLFF

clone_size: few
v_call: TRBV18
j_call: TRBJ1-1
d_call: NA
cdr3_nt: TGTGCCAGCTCACCAAACGGGGGGGAGAACACTGAAGCTTTCTTT
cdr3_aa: CASSPNGGENTEAFF

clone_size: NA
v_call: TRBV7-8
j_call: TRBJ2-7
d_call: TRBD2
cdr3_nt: TGTGCCAGCAGCCCTAGCGGCAGGTACGAGCAGTACTTC
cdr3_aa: CASSPSGRYEQYF

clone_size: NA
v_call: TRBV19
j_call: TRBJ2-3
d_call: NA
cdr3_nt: TGTGCCAGTAGTATGGGGCTAGGCGACACAGATACGCAGTATTTT
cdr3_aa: CASSMGLGDTDTQYF

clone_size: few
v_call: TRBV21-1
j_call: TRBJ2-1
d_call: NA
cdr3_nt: TGTGCCAGCAGCAGCAGCCGTGGCGCGGACAATGAGCAGTTCTTC
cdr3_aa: CASSSSRGADNEQFF

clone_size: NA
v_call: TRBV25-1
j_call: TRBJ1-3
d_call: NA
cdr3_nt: TGTGCCAGCAGTCCTCAGTTACCTGGAAACACCATATATTTT
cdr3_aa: CASSPQLPGNTIYF

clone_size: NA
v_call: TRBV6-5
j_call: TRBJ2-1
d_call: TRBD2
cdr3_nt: TGTGCCAGCAGCCCACTAGCGGGGACATACAATGAGCAGTTCTTC
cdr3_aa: CASSPLAGTYNEQFF

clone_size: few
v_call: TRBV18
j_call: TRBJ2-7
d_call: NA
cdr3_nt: TGTGCCAGCTCACCTCCTAGCTCCTACGAGCAGTACTTC
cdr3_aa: CASSPPSSYEQYF

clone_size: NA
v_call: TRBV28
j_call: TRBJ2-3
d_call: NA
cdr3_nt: TGTGCCAGCACCCGTCCCCCAGCGCGAGATACGCAGTATTTT
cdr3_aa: CASTRPPARDTQYF

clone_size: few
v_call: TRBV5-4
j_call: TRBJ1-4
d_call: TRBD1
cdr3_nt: TGTGCCAGCAGCACAGGGGGAAGAACTAATGAAAAACTGTTTTTT
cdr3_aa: CASSTGGRTNEKLFF

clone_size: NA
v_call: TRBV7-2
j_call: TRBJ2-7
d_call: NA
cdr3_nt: TGTGCCAGCAGCCCTGGTGGCTTTTCCTACGAGCAGTACTTC
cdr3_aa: CASSPGGFSYEQYF

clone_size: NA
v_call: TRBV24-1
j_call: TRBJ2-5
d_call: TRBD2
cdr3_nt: TGTGCCACCCCCAGGCTAGCGGACCCAGGGACCCAGTACTTC
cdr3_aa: CATPRLADPGTQYF

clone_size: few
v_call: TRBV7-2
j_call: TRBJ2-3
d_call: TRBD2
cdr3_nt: TGTGCCAGCAGCTTAGAACTAGCGGGAGGGCTGGTTACGCAGTATTTT
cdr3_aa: CASSLELAGGLVTQYF

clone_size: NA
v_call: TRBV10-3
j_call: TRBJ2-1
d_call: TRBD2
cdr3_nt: TGTGCCACATCATGGACTAGCGGACGTCAGGCCTACAATGAGCAGTTCTTC
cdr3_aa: CATSWTSGRQAYNEQFF

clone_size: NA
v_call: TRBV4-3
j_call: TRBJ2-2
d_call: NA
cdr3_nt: TGCGCCAGCAGCCAAGTTTACTCGGCGGGCGGGGAGCTGTTTTTT
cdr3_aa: CASSQVYSAGGELFF

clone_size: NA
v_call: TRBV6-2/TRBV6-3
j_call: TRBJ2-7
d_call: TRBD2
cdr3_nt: TGTGCCAGCAGCAAAACCCTGGGACTAGCGGGGACCTACGAGCAGTACTTC
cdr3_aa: CASSKTLGLAGTYEQYF

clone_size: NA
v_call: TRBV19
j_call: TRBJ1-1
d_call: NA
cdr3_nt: TGTGCCAGTAAACTTGCGTTAAGAACTGAAGCTTTCTTT
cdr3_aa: CASKLALRTEAFF